This note documents a single TCR beta chain sequence. TCRdb's copy holds only in-frame clones and misses some; the assay was immunoSEQ multiplex PCR. This sample has 350,000 to 400,000 clones; over 75% occur once, and the top ten carry about 1.9%. The CDR3 runs to 14 residues. Germline V lookup: CDR1 MNHEY, CDR2 SMNVEV (reference sequence). V gave up 3 bases and J gave up 2 bases; unmatched junction bases: 1. The record originates from a study of blood T cell repertoires in COVID-19. The TCR comes from a man aged 40-50 years in a cohort exposed to, infected with or recovered from COVID-19 (not recorded which). Sequences were obtained from PBMCs or T cells enriched from blood (not recorded which). The chain is built from TRBV27 and TRBJ2-7; 10 bases align to TRBD1. CDR3 in DNA: TGTGCCAGCAGTTTCGGGACAGGGGCCTACGAGCAGTACTTC. Protein: CASSFGTGAYEQYF.